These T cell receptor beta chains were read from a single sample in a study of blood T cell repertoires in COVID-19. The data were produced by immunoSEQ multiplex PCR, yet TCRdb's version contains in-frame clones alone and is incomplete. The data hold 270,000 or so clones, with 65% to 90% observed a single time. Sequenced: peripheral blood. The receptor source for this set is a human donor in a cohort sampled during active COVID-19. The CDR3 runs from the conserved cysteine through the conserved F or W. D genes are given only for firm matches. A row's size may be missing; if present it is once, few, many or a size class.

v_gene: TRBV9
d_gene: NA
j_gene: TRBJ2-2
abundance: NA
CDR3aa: CASSVVQGSAGELFF
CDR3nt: TGTGCCAGCAGCGTAGTGCAGGGGTCGGCCGGGGAGCTGTTTTTT

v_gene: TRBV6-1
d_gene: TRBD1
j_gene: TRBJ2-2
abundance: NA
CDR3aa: CASSDAGQGLGELFF
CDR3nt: TGTGCCAGCAGTGATGCCGGACAGGGCCTGGGGGAGCTGTTTTTT

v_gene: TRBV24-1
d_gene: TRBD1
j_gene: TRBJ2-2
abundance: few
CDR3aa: CATSRDRGLRTGELFF
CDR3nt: TGTGCCACCTCGAGGGACAGGGGGCTTCGGACCGGGGAGCTGTTTTTT

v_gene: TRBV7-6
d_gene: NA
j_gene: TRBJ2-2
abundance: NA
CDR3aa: CASSLARLGNTGELFF
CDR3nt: TGTGCCAGCAGCTTAGCCCGACTAGGGAACACCGGGGAGCTGTTTTTT

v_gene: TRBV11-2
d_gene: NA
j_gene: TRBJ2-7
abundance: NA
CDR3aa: CASSLGQLYEQYF
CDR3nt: TGTGCCAGCAGCTTAGGACAGCTCTACGAGCAGTACTTC

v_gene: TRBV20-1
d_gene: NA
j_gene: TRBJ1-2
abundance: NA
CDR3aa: CSARAQAGYTF
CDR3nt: TGCAGTGCTAGGGCACAGGCTGGCTACACCTTC

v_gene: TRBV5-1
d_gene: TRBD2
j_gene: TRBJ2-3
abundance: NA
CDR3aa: CASSFSGKTDTQYF
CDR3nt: TGCGCCAGCAGCTTTAGCGGGAAAACAGATACGCAGTATTTT

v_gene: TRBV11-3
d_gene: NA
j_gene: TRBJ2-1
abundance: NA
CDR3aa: CASSLTGGHNEQFF
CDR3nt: TGTGCCAGCAGCTTAACCGGGGGTCACAATGAGCAGTTCTTC

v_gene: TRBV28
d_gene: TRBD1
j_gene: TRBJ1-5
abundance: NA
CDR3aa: CASNMEGAHQPQHF
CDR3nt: TGTGCCAGCAACATGGAGGGGGCGCATCAGCCCCAGCATTTT

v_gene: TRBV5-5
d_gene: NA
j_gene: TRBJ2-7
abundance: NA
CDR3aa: CASSLGDTLSYEQYF
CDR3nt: TGTGCCAGCAGCTTAGGGGACACCCTCTCCTACGAGCAGTACTTC

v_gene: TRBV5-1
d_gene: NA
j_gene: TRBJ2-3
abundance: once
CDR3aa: CASSHGGGMFADTQYF
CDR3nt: TGCGCCAGCAGCCACGGAGGAGGTATGTTCGCAGATACGCAGTATTTT

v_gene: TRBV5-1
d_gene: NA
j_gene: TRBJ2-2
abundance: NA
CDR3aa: CASRREIIKAGELFF
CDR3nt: TGCGCCAGCAGACGGGAAATAATTAAGGCCGGGGAGCTGTTTTTT

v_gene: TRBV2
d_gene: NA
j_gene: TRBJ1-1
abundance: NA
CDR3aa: CASSEGLNTEAFF
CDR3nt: TGTGCCAGCAGTGAAGGGCTGAACACTGAAGCTTTCTTT

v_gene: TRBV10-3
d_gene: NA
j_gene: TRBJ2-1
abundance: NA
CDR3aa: CAISEWANEQFF
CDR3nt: TGTGCCATCAGTGAGTGGGCCAATGAGCAGTTCTTC

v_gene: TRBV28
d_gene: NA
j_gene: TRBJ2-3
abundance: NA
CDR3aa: CASSSGQHTDTQYF
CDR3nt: TGTGCCAGCAGTTCCGGACAGCACACAGATACGCAGTATTTT

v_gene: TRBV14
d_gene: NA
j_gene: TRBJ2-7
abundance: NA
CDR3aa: CASSQGGVTYEQYF
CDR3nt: TGTGCCAGCAGCCAAGGGGGGGTAACCTACGAGCAGTACTTC

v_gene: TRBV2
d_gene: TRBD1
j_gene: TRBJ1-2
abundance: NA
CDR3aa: CASGTGESGYTF
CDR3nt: TGTGCCAGCGGGACAGGGGAGAGTGGCTACACCTTC

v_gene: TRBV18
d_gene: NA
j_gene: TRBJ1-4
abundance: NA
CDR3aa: CASSPSGTNEKLFF
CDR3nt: TGTGCCAGCTCACCATCCGGAACTAATGAAAAACTGTTTTTT

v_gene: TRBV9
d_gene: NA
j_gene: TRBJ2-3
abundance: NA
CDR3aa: CASSVNPRQSTSTDTQYF
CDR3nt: TGTGCCAGCAGCGTAAACCCCCGACAGTCCACTAGCACAGATACGCAGTATTTT

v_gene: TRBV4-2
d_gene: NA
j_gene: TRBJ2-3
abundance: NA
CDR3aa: CASSPTGSNAITDTQYF
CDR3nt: TGTGCCAGCAGCCCGACTGGGTCCAACGCTATCACAGATACGCAGTATTTT

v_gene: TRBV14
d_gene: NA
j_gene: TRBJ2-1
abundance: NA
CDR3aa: CASSHGLPYNEQFF
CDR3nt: TGTGCCAGCAGCCACGGACTCCCTTACAATGAGCAGTTCTTC

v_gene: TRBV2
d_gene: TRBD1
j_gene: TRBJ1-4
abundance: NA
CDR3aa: CASTRQGNEKLFF
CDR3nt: TGTGCCAGCACACGACAGGGTAATGAAAAACTGTTTTTT

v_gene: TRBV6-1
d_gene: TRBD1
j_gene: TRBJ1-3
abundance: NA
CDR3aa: CASREGQAGNTIYF
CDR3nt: TGTGCCAGCAGGGAAGGACAGGCTGGAAACACCATATATTTT

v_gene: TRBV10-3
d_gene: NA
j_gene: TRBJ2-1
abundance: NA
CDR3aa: CAIARENEQFF
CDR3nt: TGTGCCATCGCGAGGGAGAATGAGCAGTTCTTC

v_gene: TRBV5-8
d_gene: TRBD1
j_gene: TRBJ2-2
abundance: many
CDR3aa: CASRYLQGATLTGELFF
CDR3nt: TGTGCCAGCAGATACCTACAGGGGGCGACTCTGACCGGGGAGCTGTTTTTT

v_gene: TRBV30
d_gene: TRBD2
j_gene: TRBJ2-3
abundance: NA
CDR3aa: CAWSSQSGRMNTQYF
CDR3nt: TGTGCCTGGAGTTCACAAAGCGGGAGGATGAATACGCAGTATTTT

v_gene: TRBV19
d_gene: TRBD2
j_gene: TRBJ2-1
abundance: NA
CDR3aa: CASSMYSSGSSYNEQFF
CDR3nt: TGTGCCAGTAGTATGTATTCTAGCGGGAGCTCCTACAATGAGCAGTTCTTC

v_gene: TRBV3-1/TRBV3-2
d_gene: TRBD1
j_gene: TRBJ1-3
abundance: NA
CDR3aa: CASRRQGNTGNTIYF
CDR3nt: TGTGCCAGCAGACGACAGGGTAATACTGGAAACACCATATATTTT

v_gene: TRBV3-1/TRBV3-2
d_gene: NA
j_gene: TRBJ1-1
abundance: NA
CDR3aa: CASSTGVLNTEAFF
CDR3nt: TGTGCCAGCAGTACAGGCGTTTTGAACACTGAAGCTTTCTTT

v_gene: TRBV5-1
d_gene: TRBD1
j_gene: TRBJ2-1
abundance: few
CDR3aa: CASSLTTGSSYNEQFF
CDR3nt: TGCGCCAGCAGCTTAACGACAGGGAGCTCCTACAATGAGCAGTTCTTC

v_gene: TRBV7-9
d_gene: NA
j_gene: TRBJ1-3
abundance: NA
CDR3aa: CASSSGVNTIYF
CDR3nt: TGTGCCAGCAGCTCCGGGGTCAACACCATATATTTT

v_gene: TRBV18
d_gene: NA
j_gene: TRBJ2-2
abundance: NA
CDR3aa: CASSRESTGELFF
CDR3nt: TGTGCCAGCTCACGCGAGTCCACCGGGGAGCTGTTTTTT

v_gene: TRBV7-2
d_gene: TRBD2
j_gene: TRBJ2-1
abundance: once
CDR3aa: CASSLGQREGLSDNEQFF
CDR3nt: TGTGCCAGCAGCTTAGGGCAGCGGGAGGGCCTGAGCGACAATGAGCAGTTCTTC

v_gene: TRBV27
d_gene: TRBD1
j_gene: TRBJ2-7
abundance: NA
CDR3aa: CASRRTGGYEQYF
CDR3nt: TGTGCCAGCAGACGGACAGGGGGGTACGAGCAGTACTTC

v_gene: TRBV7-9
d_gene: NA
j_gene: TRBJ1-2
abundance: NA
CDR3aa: CASSLVLDSNYGYTF
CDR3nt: TGTGCCAGCAGCTTAGTTCTGGACAGTAACTATGGCTACACCTTC

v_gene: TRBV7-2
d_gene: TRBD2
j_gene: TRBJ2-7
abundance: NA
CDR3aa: CASSSGLAKHEQYF
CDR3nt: TGTGCCAGCAGCTCCGGACTAGCGAAACACGAGCAGTACTTC